This TCR beta chain is drawn from a study of Ad26.COV2.S vaccination and SARS-CoV-2 variants. Treatment given: around 19 received Ad26.COV2.S at low or high dose, single or two shots; about 5 received placebo; per-sample allocation not given. Material that was analyzed had been drawn on day 63 after the first vaccine or placebo injection. The method was immunoSEQ multiplex PCR; TCRdb's version includes in-frame clones alone and lacks a portion of them. The data show more than 400,000 clones, 92% seen once. Sequenced here: peripheral blood, sampled in a trial of Ad26.COV2.S vaccine versus placebo. This receptor was identified in a person aged 18-65 years who received the Ad26.COV2.S COVID-19 vaccine or a placebo.

The CDR3 sequence: CASEEGLQGGSYGYTF. DNA for the CDR3: TGTGCCAGCGAAGAAGGTTTACAGGGGGGCAGCTATGGCTACACCTTC. This chain joins TRBV13 and TRBJ1-2; TRBD1 agrees at 8 bases. Losses at the gene ends were 8 bases for V and 4 bases for J; bases not matched to a gene: 15. This CDR3 region has 16 residues. Germline CDR1 PRHDT, CDR2 FYEKMQ (reference sequence).